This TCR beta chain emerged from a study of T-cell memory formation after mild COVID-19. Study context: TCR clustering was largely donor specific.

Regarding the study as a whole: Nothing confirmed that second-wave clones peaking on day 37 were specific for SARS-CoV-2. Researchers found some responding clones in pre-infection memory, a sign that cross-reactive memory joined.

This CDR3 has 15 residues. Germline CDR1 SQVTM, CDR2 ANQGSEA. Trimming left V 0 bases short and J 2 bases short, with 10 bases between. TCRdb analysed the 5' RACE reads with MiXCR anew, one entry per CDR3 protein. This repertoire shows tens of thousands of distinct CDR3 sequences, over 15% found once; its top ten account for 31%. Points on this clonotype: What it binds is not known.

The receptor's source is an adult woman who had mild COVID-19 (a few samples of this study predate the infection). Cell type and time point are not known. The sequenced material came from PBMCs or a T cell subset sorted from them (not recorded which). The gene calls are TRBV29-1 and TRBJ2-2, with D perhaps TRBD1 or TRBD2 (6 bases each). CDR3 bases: TGCAGCGTTGAAGAGCAGGGGACTAACACCGGGGAGCTGTTTTTT. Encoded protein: CSVEEQGTNTGELFF.